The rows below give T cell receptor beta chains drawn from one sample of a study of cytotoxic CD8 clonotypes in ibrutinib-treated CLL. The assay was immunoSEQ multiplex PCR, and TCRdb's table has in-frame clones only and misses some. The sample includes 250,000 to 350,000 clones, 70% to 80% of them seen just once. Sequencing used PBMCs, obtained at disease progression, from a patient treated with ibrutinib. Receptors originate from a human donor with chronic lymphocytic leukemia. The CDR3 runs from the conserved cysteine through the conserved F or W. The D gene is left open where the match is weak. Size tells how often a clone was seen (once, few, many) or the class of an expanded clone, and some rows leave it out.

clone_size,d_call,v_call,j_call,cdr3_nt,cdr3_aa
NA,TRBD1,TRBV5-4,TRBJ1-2,TGTGCCAGCAGCTCCGACAGGGGAACTAATTTGCACTATGGCTACACCTTC,CASSSDRGTNLHYGYTF
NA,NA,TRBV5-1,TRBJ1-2,TGCGCCAGCAGCCTAACCCCGGATGGAGGGTATGGCTACACCTTC,CASSLTPDGGYGYTF
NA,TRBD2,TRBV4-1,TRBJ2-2,TGCGCCAGCAGCCTTCGGGAGGGGTGGGGTTTGGACACCGGGGAGCTGTTTTTT,CASSLREGWGLDTGELFF
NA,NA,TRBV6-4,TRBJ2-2,TGTGCCAGCAGTGACGGGCAGGGGAACACCGGGGAGCTGTTTTTT,CASSDGQGNTGELFF
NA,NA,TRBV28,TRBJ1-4,TGTGCCAGCAGTTTAGATGGCCCGGGGAGAAAACTGTTTTTT,CASSLDGPGRKLFF
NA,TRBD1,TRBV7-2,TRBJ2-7,TGTGCCAGCAGCTTGTGGGCAGGGGGCGGCGAGCAGTACTTC,CASSLWAGGGEQYF
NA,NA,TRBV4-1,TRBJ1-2,TGCGCCAGCAGCCAAATAGGACAGCCCAGTTTTCCTAACTATGGCTACACCTTC,CASSQIGQPSFPNYGYTF
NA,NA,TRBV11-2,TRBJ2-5,TGTGCCAGCAGCTTAGCCTCTAGGGAGACCCAGTACTTC,CASSLASRETQYF
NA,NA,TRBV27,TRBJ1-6,TGTGCCAGCAGTTTTCTGGGGAGCTCCTATAATTCACCCCTCCACTTT,CASSFLGSSYNSPLHF
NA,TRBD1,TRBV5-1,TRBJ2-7,TGCGCCAGCAGCTTGAGACAGGGGATCTACGAGCAGTACTTC,CASSLRQGIYEQYF
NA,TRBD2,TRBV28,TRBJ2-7,TGTGCCAGCAGTGAGACCGGGACTAGAGAGCAGTACTTC,CASSETGTREQYF
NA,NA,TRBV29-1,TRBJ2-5,TGCAGCGTCCGAAGGAGGTACCAAGAGACCCAGTACTTC,CSVRRRYQETQYF
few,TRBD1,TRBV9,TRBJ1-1,TGTGCCAGCAGCGCGAGGGACAGGGTGAACACTGAAGCTTTCTTT,CASSARDRVNTEAFF
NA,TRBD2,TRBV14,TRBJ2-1,TGTGCCAGCAGCCTCCGGAGGCTAGCGGGGGACAATGAGCAGTTCTTC,CASSLRRLAGDNEQFF
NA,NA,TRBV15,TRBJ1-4,TGTGCCACCAGCAGAGATTGGGGCCTTAATGAAAAACTGTTTTTT,CATSRDWGLNEKLFF
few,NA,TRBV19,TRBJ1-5,TGTGCCAGTAGGTGGGGACTGGGTCAGCCCCAGCATTTT,CASRWGLGQPQHF
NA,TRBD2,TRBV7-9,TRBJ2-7,TGTGCCAGCAGCTTAGTCCTAGCGGGAGGGAGCTACGAGCAGTACTTC,CASSLVLAGGSYEQYF
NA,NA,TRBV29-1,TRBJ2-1,TGCAGCGTTAGGAGACCCCTTACTAGAAATGAGCAGTTCTTC,CSVRRPLTRNEQFF
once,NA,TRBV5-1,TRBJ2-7,TGCGCCAGCAGCTTGGTATCTGGGCAGGTGGGAAACTACGAGCAGTACTTC,CASSLVSGQVGNYEQYF
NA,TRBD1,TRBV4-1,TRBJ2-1,TGCGCCAGCAGCCAAGGCCAGGGGGCCAATGAGCAGTTCTTC,CASSQGQGANEQFF
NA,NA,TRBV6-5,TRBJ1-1,TGTGCCAGCAGTTCGACAGGTCAGACCACTGAAGCTTTCTTT,CASSSTGQTTEAFF
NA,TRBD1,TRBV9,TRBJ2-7,TGTGCCAGCAGCGCCGGACAGGGACCCTCTCGAGAGCAGTACTTC,CASSAGQGPSREQYF
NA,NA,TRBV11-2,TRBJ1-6,TGTGCCAGCAGCCCACGGACTAAACTCAGGATCTATAATTCACCCCTCCACTTT,CASSPRTKLRIYNSPLHF
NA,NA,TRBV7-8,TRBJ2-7,TGTGCCAGCAGCGGCCGGGACATCTCCTACGAGCAGTACTTC,CASSGRDISYEQYF
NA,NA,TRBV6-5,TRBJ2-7,TGTGCCAGCAGTCGGGTAAGGGATCTCGGCTACGAGCAGTACTTC,CASSRVRDLGYEQYF
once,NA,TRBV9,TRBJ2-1,TGTGCCAGCAGCGTAGAGCTAGCGTTCGATGAGCAGTTCTTC,CASSVELAFDEQFF
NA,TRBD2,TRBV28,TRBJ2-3,TGTGCCAGCAAGGAGCGAGCGGGAGGGACGCAGTATTTT,CASKERAGGTQYF
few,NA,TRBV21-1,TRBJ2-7,TGTGCCAGCAGCAAATTGGCTACTAGCGGGAGAGTCTACGAGCAGTACTTC,CASSKLATSGRVYEQYF
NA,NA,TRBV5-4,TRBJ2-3,TGTGCCAGCAGCTTGTCAGGATATAGCACAGATACGCAGTATTTT,CASSLSGYSTDTQYF
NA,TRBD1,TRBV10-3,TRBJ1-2,TGTGCCATCAGCGAGGGGACAGGGGGGACTAACTATGGCTACACCTTC,CAISEGTGGTNYGYTF
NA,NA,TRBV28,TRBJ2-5,TGTGCCAGCAGGCGGGACAGCCAAGAGACCCAGTACTTC,CASRRDSQETQYF
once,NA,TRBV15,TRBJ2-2,TGTGCCACCAGCAGAGATGGAGGAGGGAGCACTAACGGGGAGCTGTTTTTT,CATSRDGGGSTNGELFF
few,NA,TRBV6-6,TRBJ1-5,TGTGCCAGCAGTCGGGATTATAGCAATCAGCCCCAGCATTTT,CASSRDYSNQPQHF
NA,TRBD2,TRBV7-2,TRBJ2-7,TGTGCCAGCAGCTTAGACGCTCTAGCGGGGCCCTGGGGGGAGCAGTACTTC,CASSLDALAGPWGEQYF
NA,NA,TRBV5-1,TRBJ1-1,TGCGCCAGCAGCTTGGGGGCTGGGGAAGCTTTCTTT,CASSLGAGEAFF
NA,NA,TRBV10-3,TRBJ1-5,TGTGCCACCGCACTACAGGGCCATCAGCCCCAGCATTTT,CATALQGHQPQHF
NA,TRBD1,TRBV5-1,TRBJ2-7,TGCGCCAGCAGCTTGGCCCCGGGACAGGGGCACGAGCAGTACTTC,CASSLAPGQGHEQYF
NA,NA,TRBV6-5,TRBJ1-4,TGTGCCAGCAGAAAACAGGGAGGCGGTGAAAAACTGTTTTTT,CASRKQGGGEKLFF
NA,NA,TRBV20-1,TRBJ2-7,TGCAGTGCTAGGGGGCGGGGTCTGTACTTC,CSARGRGLYF
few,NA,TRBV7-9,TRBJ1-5,TGTGCCAGCAGTTCGACGGAAAATCAGCCCCAGCATTTT,CASSSTENQPQHF
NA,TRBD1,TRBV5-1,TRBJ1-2,TGCGCCAGCAGCTGGGATCCGGGACAGGGGAACTATGGCTACACCTTC,CASSWDPGQGNYGYTF
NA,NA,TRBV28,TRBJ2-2,TGTGCCAGCGCCGAGACCGGGGAGCTGTTTTTT,CASAETGELFF
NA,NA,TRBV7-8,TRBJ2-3,TGTGCCAGCAGACGCGGCCGGGTTGCAGATACGCAGTATTTT,CASRRGRVADTQYF
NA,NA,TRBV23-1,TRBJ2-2,TGCGCCAGCAGTCAATCCCGTGGGTTTTTTGGTACGAACACCGGGGAGCTGTTTTTT,CASSQSRGFFGTNTGELFF
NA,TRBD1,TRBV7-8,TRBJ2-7,TGTGCCAGCAGCTTAGCCGGGACAGGGTCGTACGAGCAGTACTTC,CASSLAGTGSYEQYF
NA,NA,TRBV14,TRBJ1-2,TGTGCCAGCAGCCAAGGGGTTTATGGCTACACCTTC,CASSQGVYGYTF
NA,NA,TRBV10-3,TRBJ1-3,TGTGCCATCAGTGCCGTCAGGGCCTCAGGAAACACCATATATTTT,CAISAVRASGNTIYF
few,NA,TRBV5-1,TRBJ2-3,TGCGCCAGCAGAGTTAGCGTTGGTGATACGCAGTATTTT,CASRVSVGDTQYF
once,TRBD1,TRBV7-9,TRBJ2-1,TGTGCCACCCTCAGGGGGCGCACGGATGAGCAGTTCTTC,CATLRGRTDEQFF
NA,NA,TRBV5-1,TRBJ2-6,TGCGCCAGCAGCGTAGTCCCTTCTGGGGCCAACGTCCTGACTTTC,CASSVVPSGANVLTF
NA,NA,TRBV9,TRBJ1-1,TGTGCCAGCAGCGTAAGGTCAGGGAGCGTTAACACTGAAGCTTTCTTT,CASSVRSGSVNTEAFF